This T cell receptor (beta chain) was sequenced for a study of metastatic and nonmetastatic thyroid tumors. Whole-study context: It was across blood and tumor or nodule tissue from malignant and benign thyroid patients that repertoires were compared. Findings and limits, study-wide: As reported, TCR beta diversity in blood and tumor was significantly higher in malignant thyroid tumors than in benign nodules.

By share, this clone ranks as medium-sized. Its antigen is undetermined. The CDR3 is made up of 12 amino acids. Trimming shortened V by 5 bases and J by 7 bases, and 11 bases separated the two germline ends. Per germline, CDR1 LNHDA and CDR2 SQIVND (reference sequence). None of the patients had undergone any treatment ahead of thyroid surgery. The authors' processing: Differences in CDR3 between clinicopathological groups were drawn on to build a classifier intended to discriminate distant-metastatic papillary thyroid cancer patients. TCRdb redid the clone calls on the PCR reads using MiXCR. In this record, the V and J calls reflect TCRdb's handling and not the investigators' own analysis. The data hold some 4,300 clones, with roughly 21% observed a single time.

This sequence was found in a male donor with papillary thyroid cancer or a benign thyroid nodule (not recorded which). Some clones in this sample may be carry-over from other donors' samples. This chain links TRBV19 with TRBJ2-5, with D hard to call. The specimen was tumor tissue. Written as DNA, the CDR3 is TGTGCCAGTAGTCCCCTCCGAGGGACCCAGTACTTC. Translated: CASSPLRGTQYF. The full variable domain, with the rest looked up from reference TRBV19 and TRBJ2-5, is DGGITQSPKYLFRKEGQNVTLSCEQNLNHDAMYWYRQDPGQGLRLIYYSQIVNDFQKGDIAEGYSVSREKKESFPLTVTSAQKNPTAFYLCASSPLRGTQYFGPGTRLLVL.